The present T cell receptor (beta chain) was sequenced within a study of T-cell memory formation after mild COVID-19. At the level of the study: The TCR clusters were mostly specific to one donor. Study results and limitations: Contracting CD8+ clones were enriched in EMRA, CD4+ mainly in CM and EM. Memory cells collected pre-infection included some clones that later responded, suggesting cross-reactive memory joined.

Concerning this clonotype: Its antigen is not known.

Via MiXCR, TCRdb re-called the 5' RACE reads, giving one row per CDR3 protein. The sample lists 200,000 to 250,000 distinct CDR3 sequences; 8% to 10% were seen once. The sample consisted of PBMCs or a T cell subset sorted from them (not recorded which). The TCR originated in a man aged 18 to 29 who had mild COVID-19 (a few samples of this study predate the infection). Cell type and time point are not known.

CDR3 sequence reads: CASSLGTGGLNQPQHF. The CDR3 nucleotides are TGTGCCAGCAGTTTAGGGACAGGGGGCCTCAATCAGCCCCAGCATTTT. This chain links TRBV12-3 or TRBV12-4 with TRBJ1-5, with 11 nucleotides matching TRBD1. The trim removed 1 base at V and 3 bases at J, leaving 2 bases unmatched. There are 16 residues in the CDR3.